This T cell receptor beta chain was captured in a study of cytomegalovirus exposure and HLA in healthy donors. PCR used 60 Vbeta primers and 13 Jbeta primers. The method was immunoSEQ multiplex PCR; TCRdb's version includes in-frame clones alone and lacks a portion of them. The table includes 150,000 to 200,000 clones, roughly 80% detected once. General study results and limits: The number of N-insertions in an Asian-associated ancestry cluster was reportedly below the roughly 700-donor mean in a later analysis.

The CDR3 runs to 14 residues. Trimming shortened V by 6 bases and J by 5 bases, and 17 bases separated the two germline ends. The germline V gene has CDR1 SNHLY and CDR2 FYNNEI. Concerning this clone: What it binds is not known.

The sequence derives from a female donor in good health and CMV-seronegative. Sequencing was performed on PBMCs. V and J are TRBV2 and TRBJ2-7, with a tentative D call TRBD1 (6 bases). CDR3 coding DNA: TGTGCCAGCAGCCGGGACACTGCTGAGCACGAGCAGTACTTC. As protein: CASSRDTAEHEQYF.